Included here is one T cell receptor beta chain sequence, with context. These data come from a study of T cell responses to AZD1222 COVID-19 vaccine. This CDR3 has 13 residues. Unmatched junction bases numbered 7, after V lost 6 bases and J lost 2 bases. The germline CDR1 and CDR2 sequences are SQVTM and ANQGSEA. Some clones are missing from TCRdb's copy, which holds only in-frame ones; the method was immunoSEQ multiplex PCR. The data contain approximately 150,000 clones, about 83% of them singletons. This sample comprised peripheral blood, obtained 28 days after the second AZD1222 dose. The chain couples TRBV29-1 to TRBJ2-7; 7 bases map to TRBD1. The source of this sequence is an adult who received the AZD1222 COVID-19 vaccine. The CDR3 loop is CSVARGQPYEQYF. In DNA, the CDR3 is TGCAGCGTGGCCAGGGGACAGCCCTACGAGCAGTACTTC.